The entry that follows covers one T cell receptor beta chain sequence. Its antigen is currently unknown. The data originate from a study of vaccination effects on CD4 cells after COVID-19. In the study overall: A couple of convalescent donors provided samples 16 days and one week before vaccination.

Within the ViraFEST assay, antigen-specific CD4+ T cells underwent expansion with viral peptide pools prior to sequencing. CD4+ T cell isolation took place after 10 days of culture. Infection with SARS-CoV-2 occurred in the person between March and December 2020, and PCR confirmed it. The protocol was immunoSEQ multiplex PCR, while the TCRdb copy is restricted to in-frame clones and leaves out a portion. The table has 35,000 to 45,000 clones, 55% to 75% seen once. CDR3 length: 15 amino acids. The V gene lost 5 bases and the J gene lost 2 bases, with 17 bases spanning the gap. The sample here was CD4+ T cells from PBMCs cultured with HCoV-NL63 spike peptides, taken before COVID-19 vaccination. The source of this sequence is a human donor who had a prior SARS-CoV-2 infection. This chain links TRBV5-3 with TRBJ2-7; D is possibly TRBD1 (6 bases). TRBV5-3 carries the ORF label, with uncertain function. The CDR3 loop reads CARSRTGQTPYEQYF. Written as DNA, the CDR3 is TGTGCCAGAAGTAGAACGGGACAAACCCCCTACGAGCAGTACTTC.